One sample yielded the 25 T cell receptor beta chains listed below, sequenced in a study of blood T cell repertoires in COVID-19. TCRdb's copy holds only in-frame clones and misses some; the assay was immunoSEQ multiplex PCR. The sample has some 110,000 clones; approximately 85% are singletons. Sample: peripheral blood. The source is a woman of 80 years or more with COVID-19, enrolled during active disease.

This sequence joins TRBV3-1 (or the pseudogene TRBV3-2) and TRBJ2-1; 7 bases agree with TRBD2. V shed 8 bases, J shed 7 bases, and the junction held 14 bases outside the gene matches. Germline CDR1 LGHDT, CDR2 YNNKEL (reference sequence). The CDR3 consists of 15 residues. DNA of the CDR3: TGTGCCAGCCGGACGGGGGGAGGTTTTTCAAATGAGCAGTTCTTC. Protein sequence: CASRTGGGFSNEQFF.

The chain uses TRBV3-1 (or the pseudogene TRBV3-2) and TRBJ2-2; a possible D gene is TRBD2 (5 bases). The CDR3 covers 16 residues. V was shortened by 1 base and J by 5 bases, with 14 bases between the two germline ends. Germline V gene lookup returns CDR1 LGHDT and CDR2 YNNKEL (reference sequence). CDR3 nucleotide sequence: TGTGCCAGCAGCCAAGGAATCCTAGCCAGGACCGGGGAGCTGTTTTTT. Protein product: CASSQGILARTGELFF.

The CDR3 DNA reads as TGTGCCAGCAGTCCCAGACCAGGGGATGGCTACACCTTC. This sequence encodes CASSPRPGDGYTF. J is TRBJ1-2 and V is TRBV6-2 or TRBV6-3; D might be TRBD1 (6 bases). The CDR3 runs to 13 residues. V was pared by 5 bases and J by 6 bases, with 13 bases between. The germline V gene has CDR1 MNHEY and CDR2 SVGEGT.

There are a few counts of this clone. J is TRBJ1-4 and V is TRBV19, with TRBD1 as a possible D gene (6 bases). This CDR3 is built from 14 residues. The germline V gene encodes CDR1 LNHDA and CDR2 SQIVND (reference sequence). V was cut by 2 bases and J by 4 bases, with 8 bases left in between. The CDR3 is CASSITGSNEKLFF. The CDR3 DNA follows: TGTGCCAGTAGTATAACAGGGAGTAATGAAAAACTGTTTTTT.

The V and J genes are TRBV18 and TRBJ1-5; D call uncertain. The V and J ends lost 6 bases and 2 bases respectively, with 11 bases between them. Germline V CDR1 and CDR2: KGHSH, LQKENI. The CDR3 is 14 amino acids. CDR3: CASSPAGGNQPQHF. The CDR3 bases are TGTGCCAGCTCCCCTGCCGGGGGCAATCAGCCCCAGCATTTT.

The chain is built from TRBV27 and TRBJ2-4; TRBD1 might be the D (5 bases). The CDR3 consists of 14 residues. V lost 2 bases and J lost 7, with 12 bases in between. Germline assignment: CDR1 MNHEY and CDR2 SMNVEV (reference sequence). The CDR3 nucleotides read TGTGCCAGCAGTTTAGCCCAGGGTAGCAACATTCAGTACTTC. Translated, it gives CASSLAQGSNIQYF.

The chain links TRBV13 to TRBJ2-5; D unclear. Germline V CDR1 and CDR2: PRHDT, FYEKMQ (reference sequence). There are 19 residues in the CDR3. The V end was cut by 5 bases, the J end by 0 bases, with 25 bases between. The CDR3 sequence: CASSKRSEWVVSHQETQYF. In DNA, the CDR3 is TGTGCCAGCAGCAAGCGATCGGAATGGGTGGTCTCCCACCAAGAGACCCAGTACTTC.

The rearrangement uses TRBV29-1 and TRBJ1-1, with D perhaps matching TRBD1 (5 bases). This CDR3 is built from 12 residues. The germline V gene encodes CDR1 SQVTM and CDR2 ANQGSEA. The V and J ends lost 0 bases and 8 bases respectively, with 10 bases between them. In nucleotides, the CDR3 is TGCAGCGTTGAAGATGGGGGAGGGGAAGCTTTCTTT. This gives the protein CSVEDGGGEAFF.

This rearrangement joins TRBV18 to TRBJ2-1; tentative D call: TRBD1 (5 bases). The CDR3 length is 14 residues. CDR1 is KGHSH and CDR2 is LQKENI in the germline V gene. V was clipped by 2 bases and J by 1 base, with 6 bases between them. As DNA, the CDR3 is TGTGCCAGCTCACCAAAGGGGTCCTACAATGAGCAGTTCTTC. Translated: CASSPKGSYNEQFF.

This chain connects TRBV6-6 to TRBJ1-5, with TRBD1 matching 7 bases. The CDR3 totals 15 residues. After removal of 2 bases from V and 9 bases from J, the junction contained 10 bases not matched to a gene. Germline CDR1 and CDR2: MNHNY and SVGAGI (reference sequence). The CDR3 DNA reads TGTGCCAGCAGTTACGACAGGGAGGCATCTCGGCCCCAGCATTTT. It translates to CASSYDREASRPQHF.

This clone was recorded only once. J is TRBJ2-1 and V is TRBV7-2; TRBD2 agrees at 9 bases. The V gene's germline CDR1 is SGHTA and CDR2 FQGNSA. CDR3 length: 15 amino acids. V lost 4 bases to trimming and J lost 1 base; unmatched junction nucleotides: 2. CDR3 region: CASSSTSGSYNEQFF. In nucleotides, the CDR3 is TGTGCCAGCAGCTCCACTAGCGGGTCCTACAATGAGCAGTTCTTC.

This clone was seen more than once but under ten times. The chain carries TRBV5-1 and TRBJ1-6; 8 bases map to TRBD1. The length of the CDR3 is 13 residues. The V gene end was trimmed by 7 bases and the J gene end by 10 bases; junction bases not matched to a gene: 7. From germline, CDR1 is SGHRS and CDR2 YFSETQ. CDR3 DNA: TGCGCCAGCTCGACAGGGGTTGGATCACCCCTCCACTTT. It translates to CASSTGVGSPLHF.

The chain employs TRBV6-2 or TRBV6-3 and TRBJ1-1; 7 bases line up with TRBD1. The CDR3 spans 18 residues. V trimming: 2 bases; J trimming: 5 bases; junction bases outside the gene matches: 17. Per germline, CDR1 MNHEY and CDR2 SVGEGT. The CDR3 DNA is TGTGCCAGCAGTTACCCGACAGGGCGGACCCCCGAGGGGACTGAAGCTTTCTTT. This sequence encodes CASSYPTGRTPEGTEAFF.

The chain carries TRBV28 and TRBJ1-1; D remains ambiguous. The V gene's germline CDR1 is MDHEN and CDR2 SYDVKM. The CDR3 length is 16 residues. The V end was cut by 5 bases, the J end by 0 bases, with 16 bases between. The CDR3 coding sequence is TGTGCCAGCAGTCCAAGGACGGGAAGAATGAACACTGAAGCTTTCTTT. Translation: CASSPRTGRMNTEAFF.

V gene TRBV2 combines with J gene TRBJ2-3; D is perhaps TRBD2 (5 bases). This CDR3 contains 13 residues. V was shortened by 6 bases and J by 0 bases, with 7 bases between the two germline ends. CDR1 and CDR2 (germline): SNHLY, FYNNEI. CDR3: CASRDSSTDTQYF. CDR3 bases: TGTGCCAGCAGGGACTCTAGCACAGATACGCAGTATTTT.

This rearrangement joins TRBV10-3 to TRBJ2-6; D uncertain. Germline CDR1 is ENHRY and CDR2 is SYGVKD. The CDR3 length is 16 residues. V was trimmed by 2 bases and J by 4 bases, leaving 12 bases between them. The CDR3 protein is CAISENAGSGANVLTF. In nucleotides, the CDR3 is TGTGCCATCAGTGAGAACGCCGGGTCCGGGGCCAACGTCCTGACTTTC.

CDR3 sequence (DNA): TGTGCCAGTACCTGGGGCCTCAACACTGAAGCTTTCTTT. The encoded protein is CASTWGLNTEAFF. V usage is TRBV19 and J usage is TRBJ1-1; a possible D gene is TRBD1 (5 bases). The germline CDR1 and CDR2 sequences are LNHDA and SQIVND (reference sequence). The CDR3 consists of 13 residues. V lost 7 bases and J 2 bases, leaving 11 bases between the germline ends.

The chain carries TRBV5-5 and TRBJ2-1; TRBD2 matches at 9 bases. The CDR3 spans 15 residues. J was trimmed by 7 bases and V by 4 bases; bases with no gene match: 9. CDR1 is SGHKS, CDR2 YYEKEE, per germline (reference sequence). In DNA, the CDR3 is TGTGCCAGCAGCGGACGTCGTGCGGGAGGGAATGAGCAGTTCTTC. This encodes CASSGRRAGGNEQFF. Full variable domain (remainder filled in from reference TRBV5-5 and TRBJ2-1): DAGVTQSPTHLIKTRGQQVTLRCSPISGHKSVSWYQQVLGQGPQFIFQYYEKEERGRGNFPDRFSARQFPNYSSELNVNALLLGDSALYLCASSGRRAGGNEQFFGPGTRLTVL.

The chain employs TRBV6-5 and TRBJ2-2, with a possible D match to TRBD2 (6 bases). Germline V gene sequence: CDR1 MNHEY, CDR2 SVGAGI. The CDR3 covers 13 residues. Trimming pared 7 bases from V and 6 bases from J, leaving 12 bases between. The DNA for the CDR3 is TGTGCCAGCACGTCTGGGGAGGCCGGGGAGCTGTTTTTT. Amino acid sequence: CASTSGEAGELFF.

The chain combines TRBV7-9 with TRBJ1-1; D is possibly TRBD1 (6 bases). Germline V gives CDR1 SEHNR, CDR2 FQNEAQ (reference sequence). Trimming left V 1 base short and J 1 base short, with 7 bases between. This CDR3 region has 14 residues. CDR3 sequence (DNA): TGTGCCAGCAGCTTAGGACAGGAGAACACTGAAGCTTTCTTT. This codes for CASSLGQENTEAFF.

The chain uses TRBV21-1 and TRBJ1-1. TRBV21-1 is deemed a pseudogene. The CDR3 contains 17 residues. CDR3 residues: CASSPIGGEAMNTEAFF. CDR3 sequence (DNA): TGTGCCAGCAGCCCAATTGGAGGGGAAGCCATGAACACTGAAGCTTTCTTT.

The CDR3 nucleotides are TGTGCCAGCAGTCTCCGAGAGGGTAGGACCTACACCTTC. This translates into CASSLREGRTYTF. This rearrangement joins TRBV12-3 or TRBV12-4 to TRBJ1-2; D remains ambiguous. The CDR3 contains 13 residues. V lost 5 bases to trimming and J lost 10 bases, with 17 bases between them.

The V gene is TRBV10-3, the J gene TRBJ1-1; a weak D match, TRBD1 (5 bases). The germline V and J ends were trimmed by 4 bases and 0 bases, with 12 bases remaining between them. The CDR3 consists of 15 residues. Germline-derived CDR1 and CDR2 are ENHRY and SYGVKD. The CDR3 DNA reads TGTGCCATCAGTGTCGGGGGATCGGTGAACACTGAAGCTTTCTTT. This codes for CAISVGGSVNTEAFF.

J is TRBJ2-7 and V is TRBV7-3, with 10 bases identical to TRBD2. Trimming at V came to 2 bases and at J to 4 bases, leaving 2 bases not matched to a gene. CDR1 and CDR2 from the germline V gene are SGHTA and FQGTGA. The CDR3 spans 14 residues. The chain's CDR3 is CASSLEAGGYEQYF. The CDR3 DNA follows: TGTGCCAGCAGCTTAGAAGCGGGAGGGTACGAGCAGTACTTC.

This sequence joins TRBV28 and TRBJ2-3, with 9 nucleotides matching TRBD2. Per germline, CDR1 MDHEN and CDR2 SYDVKM. The CDR3 spans 15 residues. Losses at the gene ends were 3 bases for V and 2 bases for J; bases not matched to a gene: 3. The CDR3 nucleotides read TGTGCCAGCAGTTTGTTAGCGGGAGACACAGATACGCAGTATTTT. Protein: CASSLLAGDTDTQYF.